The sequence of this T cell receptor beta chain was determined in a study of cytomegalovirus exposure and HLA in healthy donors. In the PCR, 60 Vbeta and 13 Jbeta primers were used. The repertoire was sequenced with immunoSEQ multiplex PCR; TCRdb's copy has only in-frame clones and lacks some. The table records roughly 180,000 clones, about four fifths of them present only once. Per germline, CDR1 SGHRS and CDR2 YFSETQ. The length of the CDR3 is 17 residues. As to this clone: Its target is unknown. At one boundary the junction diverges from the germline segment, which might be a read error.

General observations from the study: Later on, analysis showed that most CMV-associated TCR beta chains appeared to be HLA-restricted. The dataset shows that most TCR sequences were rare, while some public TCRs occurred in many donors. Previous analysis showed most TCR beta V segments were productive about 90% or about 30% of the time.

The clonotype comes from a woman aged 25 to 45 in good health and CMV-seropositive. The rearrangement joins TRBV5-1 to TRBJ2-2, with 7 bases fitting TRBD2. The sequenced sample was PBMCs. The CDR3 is CASGLARAGVETGELFF. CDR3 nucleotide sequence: TGCGCCAGCGGCTTGGCCAGGGCGGGAGTAGAAACCGGGGAGCTGTTTTTT.